One and the same sample provided the 12 T cell receptor beta chains below, sequenced in a study of beta chain features in type 1 diabetes. General study findings and limits: Type 1 diabetes patients showed a moderate but significant shortening of TCRB CDR3s in all four CD4+ subsets.

Reverse transcribing all isolated RNA meant expressed TCRB transcripts were sequenced. Clones were read by immunoSEQ multiplex PCR, and TCRdb kept only the in-frame ones, dropping some. This sample has 45,000 to 60,000 clones, with 55% to 70% found just once. Their specific antigens are unknown. The sequenced material came from stem cell memory CD4+ T cells from blood. The receptors shown here come from a woman in her twenties or thirties with type 1 diabetes.

The chain joins TRBV4-1 to TRBJ2-1; maybe TRBD2 (6 bases). V lost 6 bases and J 12 bases, leaving 21 bases between the germline ends. There are 14 residues in the CDR3. The V gene's germline CDR1 is MGHRA and CDR2 YSYEKL. Written as DNA, the CDR3 is TGCGCCAGCAGACGCTTGATGCGGGAATCGGGGCAGTTCTTC. Translated: CASRRLMRESGQFF.

This chain connects TRBV6-6 to TRBJ1-2, with 7 bases fitting TRBD1. Germline assignment: CDR1 MNHNY and CDR2 SVGAGI (reference sequence). This CDR3 has 14 amino acids. J lost 6 bases, V lost 6 bases, and 10 bases had no gene match. The CDR3: CASSLLGQVDGYTF. The CDR3 DNA is TGTGCCAGCAGCCTCCTTGGACAGGTCGATGGCTACACCTTC.

This clone has a handful of counts. V and J are TRBV2 and TRBJ2-4; no definite D call. Germline-derived CDR1 and CDR2 are SNHLY and FYNNEI. The CDR3 length is 11 residues. Trimming removed 7 bases at V and 7 bases at J, with 8 bases between. CDR3 loop: CASNQMNIQYF. The CDR3 DNA is TGTGCCAGCAACCAGATGAACATTCAGTACTTC.

The chain combines TRBV5-4 with TRBJ1-1; D gene ambiguous. Germline V gene data show CDR1 as SGHNT and CDR2 as YYREEE (reference sequence). The CDR3 runs to 15 residues. The V and J ends lost 4 bases and 0 bases respectively, with 13 bases between them. The CDR3 spells CASSQGTGMNTEAFF. The CDR3 region has the DNA TGTGCCAGCAGCCAAGGAACGGGGATGAACACTGAAGCTTTCTTT.

The V gene is TRBV12-5, the J gene TRBJ1-1, with D uncertain. This CDR3 spans 14 amino acids. Deletions cut 3 bases from V and 2 bases from J, with 10 bases between. Germline V gene sequence: CDR1 LGHNT, CDR2 FRNRAP. The CDR3 region has the DNA TGTGCTAGTGGTTTTCTCTCAGTCAACACTGAAGCTTTCTTT. This sequence encodes CASGFLSVNTEAFF.

This clone was observed a single time. The V and J genes are TRBV11-2 and TRBJ2-1, with TRBD2 matching over 13 bases. The CDR3 runs 17 residues. CDR1 SGHAT and CDR2 FQNNGV come from the germline V gene. The V segment lost 5 bases and the J segment 6 bases; nucleotides outside the gene matches: 10. The CDR3 region is CASSLIPGLAGPNEQFF. The CDR3 coding sequence is TGTGCCAGCAGCCTGATCCCGGGACTAGCGGGGCCCAATGAGCAGTTCTTC.

The J gene is TRBJ1-2, the V gene TRBV28; D is possibly TRBD1 (5 bases). CDR3 length: 13 amino acids. V was cut by 3 bases and J by 3 bases, with 8 bases left in between. Germline-derived CDR1 and CDR2 are MDHEN and SYDVKM. The CDR3 protein is CASSFRGYYGYTF. As DNA, the CDR3 is TGTGCCAGCAGTTTTCGGGGGTACTATGGCTACACCTTC.

This chain connects TRBV30 to TRBJ2-1, with 9 bases lining up with TRBD1. Germline CDR1 is GTSNPN and CDR2 is SVGIG (reference sequence). The ends lost 3 bases at V and 1 base at J; junction bases unmatched: 7. This CDR3 has 16 residues. The CDR3 here is CAWRELQGASYNEQFF. The CDR3 DNA reads as TGTGCCTGGAGGGAATTACAGGGGGCTTCCTACAATGAGCAGTTCTTC.

The rearrangement links TRBV15 to TRBJ2-7; D may be TRBD2 (6 bases). Trimming shortened V by 4 bases and J by 8 bases, and 18 bases separated the two germline ends. The CDR3 totals 14 residues. Germline assignment: CDR1 LNHNV and CDR2 YYDKDF (reference sequence). CDR3 DNA: TGTGCCACCAGCAACTCTGGGGGGTTGAAAAAGCAGTACTTC. It codes for CATSNSGGLKKQYF.

The V gene is TRBV7-9, the J gene TRBJ1-2; TRBD1 matches 8 bases. The CDR3 spans 14 residues. V lost 5 bases, J lost 9 bases, and 11 bases stayed unmatched. Germline V lookup: CDR1 SEHNR, CDR2 FQNEAQ (reference sequence). CDR3 amino acids: CASSVGQGYVRYTF. The DNA of the CDR3 is TGTGCCAGCAGCGTCGGACAGGGATATGTTCGCTACACCTTC.

The chain joins TRBV4-1 to TRBJ2-1, with 10 bases identical to TRBD2. The V and J ends lost 7 bases and 6 bases, in that order; junction bases with no gene match: 6. There are 14 residues in the CDR3. CDR1 MGHRA and CDR2 YSYEKL come from the germline V gene. This CDR3 is CASNPSGSINEQFF. CDR3 coding DNA: TGCGCCAGCAACCCTAGCGGGAGTATCAATGAGCAGTTCTTC.

The chain joins TRBV28 to TRBJ2-3, with 7 positions matching TRBD1. The CDR3 has 16 residues. Per germline, CDR1 MDHEN and CDR2 SYDVKM. V was clipped by 4 bases and J by 1 base; unmatched bases: 8. For the CDR3, the DNA is TGTGCCAGCAGTTCCCAGGGGGAGTCAGGCACAGATACGCAGTATTTT. Translating it yields CASSSQGESGTDTQYF.